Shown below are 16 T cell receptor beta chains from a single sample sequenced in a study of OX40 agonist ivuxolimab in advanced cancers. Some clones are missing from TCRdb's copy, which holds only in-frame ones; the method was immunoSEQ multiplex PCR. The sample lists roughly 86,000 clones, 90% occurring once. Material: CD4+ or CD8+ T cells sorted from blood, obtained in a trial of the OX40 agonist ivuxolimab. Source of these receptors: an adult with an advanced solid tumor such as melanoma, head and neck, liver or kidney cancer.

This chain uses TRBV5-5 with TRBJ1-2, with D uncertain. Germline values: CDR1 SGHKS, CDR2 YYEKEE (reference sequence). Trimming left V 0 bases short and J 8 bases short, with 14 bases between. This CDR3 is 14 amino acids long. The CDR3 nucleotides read TGTGCCAGCAGCTTGGACCTGAATCGAGGAGGCTACACCTTC. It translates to CASSLDLNRGGYTF.

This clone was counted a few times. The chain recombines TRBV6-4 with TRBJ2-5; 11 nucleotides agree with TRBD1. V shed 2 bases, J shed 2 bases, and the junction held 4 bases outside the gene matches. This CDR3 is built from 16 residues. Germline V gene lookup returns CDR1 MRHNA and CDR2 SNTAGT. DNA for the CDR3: TGTGCCAGCAGTGACGGGACAGGGGGAGGTCAAGAGACCCAGTACTTC. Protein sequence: CASSDGTGGGQETQYF.

In DNA form, the CDR3 reads TGTGCCAGCAATAACGAGCAGTACTTC. Translated: CASNNEQYF. This chain uses TRBV11-1 with TRBJ2-7; no clear D. This CDR3 is 9 amino acids long. Trimming stripped 7 bases from V and 5 bases from J, with 3 bases between. CDR1 and CDR2 from the germline V gene are SGHAT and FQDESV (reference sequence).

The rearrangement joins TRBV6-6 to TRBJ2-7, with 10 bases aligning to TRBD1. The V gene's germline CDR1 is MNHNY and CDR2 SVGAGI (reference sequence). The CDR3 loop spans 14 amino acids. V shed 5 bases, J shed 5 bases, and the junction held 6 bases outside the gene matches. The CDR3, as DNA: TGTGCCAGCAGTCCCGGGACAGGGGAGCACGAGCAGTACTTC. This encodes CASSPGTGEHEQYF.

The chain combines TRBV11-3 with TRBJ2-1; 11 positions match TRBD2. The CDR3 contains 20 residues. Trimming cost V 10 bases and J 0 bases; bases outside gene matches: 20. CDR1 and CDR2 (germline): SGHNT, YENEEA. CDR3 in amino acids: CATEDTTGTSGYSSYNEQFF. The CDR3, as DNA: TGTGCCACAGAAGACACAACCGGGACTAGCGGCTACAGCTCCTACAATGAGCAGTTCTTC.

The CDR3 coding sequence is TGTGCCAGCAGTTACCTCGGCCCCGAGGACGGCGAGCAGTACTTC. This gives the protein CASSYLGPEDGEQYF. The chain employs TRBV6-6 and TRBJ2-7; no clear D. With 2 bases removed from V and 6 bases from J, the gap between germline ends came to 17 bases. The CDR3 spans 15 residues. Germline lookup yields CDR1 MNHNY and CDR2 SVGAGI (reference sequence).

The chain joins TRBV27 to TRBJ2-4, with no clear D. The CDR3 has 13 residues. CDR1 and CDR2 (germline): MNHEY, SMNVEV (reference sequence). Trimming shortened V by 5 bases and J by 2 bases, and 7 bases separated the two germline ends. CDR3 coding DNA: TGTGCCAGCAGTCCGTTTCCCAAAAACATTCAGTACTTC. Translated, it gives CASSPFPKNIQYF.

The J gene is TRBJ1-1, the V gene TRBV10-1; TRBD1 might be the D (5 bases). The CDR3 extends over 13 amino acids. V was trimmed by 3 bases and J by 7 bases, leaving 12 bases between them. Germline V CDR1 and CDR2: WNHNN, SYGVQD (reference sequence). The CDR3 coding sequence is TGCGCCAGCAGTGAAGCGGGGACCGATGAAGCTTTCTTT. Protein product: CASSEAGTDEAFF.

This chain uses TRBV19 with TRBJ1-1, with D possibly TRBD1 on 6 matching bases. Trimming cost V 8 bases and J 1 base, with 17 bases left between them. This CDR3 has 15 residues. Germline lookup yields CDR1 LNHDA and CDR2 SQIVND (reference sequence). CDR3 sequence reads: CASAPRGGPNTEAFF. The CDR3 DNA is TGTGCCAGTGCACCCCGAGGGGGGCCGAACACTGAAGCTTTCTTT.

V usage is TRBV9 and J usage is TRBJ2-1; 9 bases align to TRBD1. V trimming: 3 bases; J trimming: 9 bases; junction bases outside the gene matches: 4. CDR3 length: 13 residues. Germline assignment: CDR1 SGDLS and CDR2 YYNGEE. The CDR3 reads CASSDNRGPEQFF. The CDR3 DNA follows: TGTGCCAGCAGCGACAACAGGGGGCCTGAGCAGTTCTTC.

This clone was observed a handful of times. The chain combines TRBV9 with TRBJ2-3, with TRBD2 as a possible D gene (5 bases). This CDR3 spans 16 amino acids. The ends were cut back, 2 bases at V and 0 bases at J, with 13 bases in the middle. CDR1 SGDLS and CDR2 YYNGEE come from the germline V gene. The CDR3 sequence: CASSVHPGVSTDTQYF. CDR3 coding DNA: TGTGCCAGCAGCGTCCACCCCGGGGTTAGCACAGATACGCAGTATTTT.

The CDR3 reads CASNREDRGTNTEAFF. CDR3 in DNA: TGTGCCAGCAATCGGGAAGACAGGGGAACGAACACTGAAGCTTTCTTT. J is TRBJ1-1 and V is TRBV2; TRBD1 matches 8 bases. The germline V gene encodes CDR1 SNHLY and CDR2 FYNNEI. This CDR3 region has 16 residues. Losses at the gene ends were 7 bases for V and 1 base for J; bases not matched to a gene: 11.

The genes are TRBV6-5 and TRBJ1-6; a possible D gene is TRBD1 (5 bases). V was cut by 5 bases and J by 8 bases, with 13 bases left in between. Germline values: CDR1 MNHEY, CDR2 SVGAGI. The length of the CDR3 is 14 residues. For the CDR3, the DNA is TGTGCCAGCAGTCGGGACCGAGGGGATTCACCCCTCCACTTT. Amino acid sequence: CASSRDRGDSPLHF.

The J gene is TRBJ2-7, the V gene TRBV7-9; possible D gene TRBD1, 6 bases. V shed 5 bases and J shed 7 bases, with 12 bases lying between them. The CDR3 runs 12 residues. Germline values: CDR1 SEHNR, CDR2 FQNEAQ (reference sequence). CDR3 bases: TGTGCCAGCAGCCGGCTCCAGGGGGAGCAGTACTTC. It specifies CASSRLQGEQYF.

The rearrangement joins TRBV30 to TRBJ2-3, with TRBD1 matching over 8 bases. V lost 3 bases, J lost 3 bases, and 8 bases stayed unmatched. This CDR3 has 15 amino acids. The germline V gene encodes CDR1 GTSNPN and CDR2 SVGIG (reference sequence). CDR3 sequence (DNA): TGTGCCTGGAGCCCTCAGGGGGCGCGGACAGATACGCAGTATTTT. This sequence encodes CAWSPQGARTDTQYF.

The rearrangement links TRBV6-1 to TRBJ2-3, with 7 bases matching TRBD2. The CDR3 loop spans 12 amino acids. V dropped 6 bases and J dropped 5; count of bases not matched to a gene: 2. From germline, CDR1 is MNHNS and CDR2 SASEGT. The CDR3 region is CASSASGDTQYF. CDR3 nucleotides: TGTGCCAGCAGCGCTAGCGGAGATACGCAGTATTTT.